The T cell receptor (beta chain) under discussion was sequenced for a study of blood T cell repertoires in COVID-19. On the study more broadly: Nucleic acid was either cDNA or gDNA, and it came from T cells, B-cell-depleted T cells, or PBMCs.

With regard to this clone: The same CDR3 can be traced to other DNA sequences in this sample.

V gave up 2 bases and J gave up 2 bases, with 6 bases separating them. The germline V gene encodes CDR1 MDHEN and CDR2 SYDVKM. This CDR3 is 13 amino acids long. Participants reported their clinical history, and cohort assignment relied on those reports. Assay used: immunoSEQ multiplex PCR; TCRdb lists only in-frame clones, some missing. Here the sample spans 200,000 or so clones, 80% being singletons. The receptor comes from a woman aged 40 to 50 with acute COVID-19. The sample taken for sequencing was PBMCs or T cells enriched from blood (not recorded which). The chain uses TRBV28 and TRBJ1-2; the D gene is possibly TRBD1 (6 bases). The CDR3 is CASSLQGNYGYTF. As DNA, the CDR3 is TGTGCCAGCAGTTTACAGGGGAACTATGGCTACACCTTC.